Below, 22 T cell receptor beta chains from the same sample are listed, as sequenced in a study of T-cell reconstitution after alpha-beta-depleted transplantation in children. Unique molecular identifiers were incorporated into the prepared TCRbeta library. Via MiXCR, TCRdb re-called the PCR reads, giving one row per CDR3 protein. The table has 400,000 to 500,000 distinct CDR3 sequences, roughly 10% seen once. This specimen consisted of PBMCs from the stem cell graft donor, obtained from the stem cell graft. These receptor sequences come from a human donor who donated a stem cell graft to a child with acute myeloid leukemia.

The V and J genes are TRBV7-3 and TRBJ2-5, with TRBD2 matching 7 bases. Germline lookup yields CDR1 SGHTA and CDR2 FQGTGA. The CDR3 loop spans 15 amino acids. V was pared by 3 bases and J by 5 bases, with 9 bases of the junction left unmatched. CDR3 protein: CASSFASAGEETQYF. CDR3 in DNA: TGTGCCAGCAGCTTCGCCTCGGCGGGAGAGGAGACCCAGTACTTC.

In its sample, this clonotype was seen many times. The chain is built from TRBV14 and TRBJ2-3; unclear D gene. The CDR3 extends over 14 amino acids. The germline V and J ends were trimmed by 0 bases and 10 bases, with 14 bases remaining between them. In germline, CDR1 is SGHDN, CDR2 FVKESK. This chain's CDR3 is CASSQEDGPRAQYF. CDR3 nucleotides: TGTGCCAGCAGCCAAGAGGACGGCCCGCGTGCGCAGTATTTT.

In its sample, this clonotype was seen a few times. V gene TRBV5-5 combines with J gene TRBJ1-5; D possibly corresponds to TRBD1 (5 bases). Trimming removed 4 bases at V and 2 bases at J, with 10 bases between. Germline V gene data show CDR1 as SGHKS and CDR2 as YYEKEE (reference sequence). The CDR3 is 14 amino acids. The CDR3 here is CASSRDEGNQPQHF. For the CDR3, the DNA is TGTGCCAGCAGCCGGGACGAAGGCAATCAGCCCCAGCATTTT.

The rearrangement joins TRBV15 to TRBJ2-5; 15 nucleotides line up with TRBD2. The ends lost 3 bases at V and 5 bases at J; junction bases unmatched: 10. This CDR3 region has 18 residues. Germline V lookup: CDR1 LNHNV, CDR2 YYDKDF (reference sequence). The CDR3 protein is CATSSGGLAGGTGETQYF. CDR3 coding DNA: TGTGCCACCAGCAGCGGGGGACTAGCGGGAGGTACTGGGGAGACCCAGTACTTC.

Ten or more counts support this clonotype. Here the CDR3 reads CSARDPLGLAGGGPDTQYF. The CDR3 nucleotides are TGCAGTGCTAGAGACCCTTTGGGACTAGCGGGAGGCGGTCCAGATACGCAGTATTTT. The rearrangement uses TRBV20-1 and TRBJ2-3; 15 bases match TRBD2. J was trimmed by 4 bases and V by 0 bases; bases with no gene match: 11. Germline loops: CDR1 DFQATT, CDR2 SNEGSKA (reference sequence). This CDR3 contains 19 residues.

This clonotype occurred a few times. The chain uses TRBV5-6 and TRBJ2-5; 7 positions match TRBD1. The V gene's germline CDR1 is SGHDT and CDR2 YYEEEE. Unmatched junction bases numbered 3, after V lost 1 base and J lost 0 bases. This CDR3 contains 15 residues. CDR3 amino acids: CASSLRDRNQETQYF. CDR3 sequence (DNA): TGTGCCAGCAGCTTGAGGGACAGAAACCAAGAGACCCAGTACTTC.

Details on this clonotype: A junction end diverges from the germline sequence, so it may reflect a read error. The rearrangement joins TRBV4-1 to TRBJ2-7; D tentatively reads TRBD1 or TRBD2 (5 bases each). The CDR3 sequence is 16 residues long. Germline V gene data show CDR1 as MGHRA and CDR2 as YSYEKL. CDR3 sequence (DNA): TGCGCCAGCAGCCAAGACTACGGGACGGAAGCCTACGCGCAGTACTTC. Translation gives CASSQDYGTEAYAQYF.

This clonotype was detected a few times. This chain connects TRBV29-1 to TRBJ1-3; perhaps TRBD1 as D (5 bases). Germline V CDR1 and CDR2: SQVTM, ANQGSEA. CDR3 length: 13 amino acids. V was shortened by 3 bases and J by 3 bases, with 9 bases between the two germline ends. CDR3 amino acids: CSVDSGGGNTIYF. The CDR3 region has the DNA TGCAGCGTTGATTCTGGGGGTGGAAACACCATATATTTT.

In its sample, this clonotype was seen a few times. The CDR3 coding sequence is TGTGCCACCAGCAGAGATTTGGGGATGCTGGGCGCCAAAAACATTCAGTACTTC. Amino acids: CATSRDLGMLGAKNIQYF. The gene calls are TRBV15 and TRBJ2-4; D gene ambiguous. This CDR3 comprises 18 residues. Trimming took 0 bases from V and 1 from J, leaving 16 bases between them. In germline, CDR1 is LNHNV, CDR2 YYDKDF (reference sequence).

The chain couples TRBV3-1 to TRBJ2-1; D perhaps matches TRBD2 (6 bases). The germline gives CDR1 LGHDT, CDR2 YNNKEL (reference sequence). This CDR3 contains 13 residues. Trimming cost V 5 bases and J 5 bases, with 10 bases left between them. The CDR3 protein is CASSRRDDNEQFF. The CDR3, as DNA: TGTGCCAGCAGCAGGAGGGACGACAATGAGCAGTTCTTC.

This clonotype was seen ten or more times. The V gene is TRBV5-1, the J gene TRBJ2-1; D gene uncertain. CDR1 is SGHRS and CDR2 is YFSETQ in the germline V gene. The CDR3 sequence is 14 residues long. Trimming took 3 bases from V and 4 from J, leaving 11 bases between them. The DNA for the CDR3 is TGCGCCAGCAGCTCTTGGGTAGAATACAATGAGCAGTTCTTC. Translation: CASSSWVEYNEQFF.

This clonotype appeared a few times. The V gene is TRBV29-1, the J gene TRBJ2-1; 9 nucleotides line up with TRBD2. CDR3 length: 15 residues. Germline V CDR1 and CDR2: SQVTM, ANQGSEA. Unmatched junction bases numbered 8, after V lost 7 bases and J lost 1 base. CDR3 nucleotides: TGCAGCGGTGTTGGCGGGGGGGCATCCTACAATGAGCAGTTCTTC. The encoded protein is CSGVGGGASYNEQFF.

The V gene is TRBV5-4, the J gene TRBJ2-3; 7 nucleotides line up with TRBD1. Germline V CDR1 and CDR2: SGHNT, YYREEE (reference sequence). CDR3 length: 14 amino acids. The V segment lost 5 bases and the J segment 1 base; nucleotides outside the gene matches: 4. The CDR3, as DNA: TGTGCCAGCAGGACAGGGCCCGGCACAGATACGCAGTATTTT. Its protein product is CASRTGPGTDTQYF.

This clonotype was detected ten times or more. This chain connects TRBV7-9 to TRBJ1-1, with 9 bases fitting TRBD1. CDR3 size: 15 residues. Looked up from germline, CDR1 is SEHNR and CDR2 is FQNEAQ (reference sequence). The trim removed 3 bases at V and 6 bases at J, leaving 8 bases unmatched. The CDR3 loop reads CASSFLDRGVPEAFF. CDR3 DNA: TGTGCCAGCAGCTTCCTAGACAGGGGGGTCCCTGAAGCTTTCTTT.

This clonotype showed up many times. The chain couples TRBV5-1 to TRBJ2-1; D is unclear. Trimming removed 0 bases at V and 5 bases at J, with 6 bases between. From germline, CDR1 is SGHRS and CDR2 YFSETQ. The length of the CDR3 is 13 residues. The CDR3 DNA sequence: TGCGCCAGCAGCTTGGCCACGAACAATGAGCAGTTCTTC. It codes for CASSLATNNEQFF. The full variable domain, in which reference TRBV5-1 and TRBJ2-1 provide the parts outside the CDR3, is KAGVTQTPRYLIKTRGQQVTLSCSPISGHRSVSWYQQTPGQGLQFLFEYFSETQRNKGNFPGRFSGRQFSNSRSEMNVSTLELGDSALYLCASSLATNNEQFFGPGTRLTVL.

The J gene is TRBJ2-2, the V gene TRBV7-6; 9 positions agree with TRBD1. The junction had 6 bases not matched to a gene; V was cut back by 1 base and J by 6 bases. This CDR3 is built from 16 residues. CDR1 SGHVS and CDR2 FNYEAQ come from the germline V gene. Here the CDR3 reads CASSLVEQGAPGELFF. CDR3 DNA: TGTGCCAGCAGCTTAGTTGAACAGGGGGCCCCCGGGGAGCTGTTTTTT.

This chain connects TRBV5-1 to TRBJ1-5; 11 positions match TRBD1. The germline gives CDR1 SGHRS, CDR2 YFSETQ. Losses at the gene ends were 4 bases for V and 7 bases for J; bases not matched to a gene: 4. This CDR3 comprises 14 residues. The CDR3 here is CASSVGTGGQPQHF. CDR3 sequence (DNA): TGCGCCAGCAGCGTTGGGACAGGGGGACAGCCCCAGCATTTT.

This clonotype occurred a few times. This CDR3 reads CSVRPSGGGYTF. DNA for the CDR3: TGCAGCGTTCGGCCCAGTGGGGGAGGCTACACCTTC. The chain employs TRBV29-1 and TRBJ1-2, with a possible D match to TRBD1 (5 bases). Trimming removed 5 bases from V and 8 bases from J, with 15 bases in between. Germline-derived CDR1 and CDR2 are SQVTM and ANQGSEA. This CDR3 is built from 12 residues.

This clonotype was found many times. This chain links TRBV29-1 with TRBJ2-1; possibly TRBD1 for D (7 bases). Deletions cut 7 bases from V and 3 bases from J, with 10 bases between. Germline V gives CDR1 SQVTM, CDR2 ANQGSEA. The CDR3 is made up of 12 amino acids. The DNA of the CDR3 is TGCAGCGGGGGGGACAGCTACAATGAGCAGTTCTTC. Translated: CSGGDSYNEQFF.

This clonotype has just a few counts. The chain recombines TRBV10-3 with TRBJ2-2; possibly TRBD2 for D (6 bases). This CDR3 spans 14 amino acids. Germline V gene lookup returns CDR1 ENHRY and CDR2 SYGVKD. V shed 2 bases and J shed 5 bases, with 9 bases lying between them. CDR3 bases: TGTGCCATCAGTGAGCGGGAGAGGACCGGGGAGCTGTTTTTT. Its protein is CAISERERTGELFF.

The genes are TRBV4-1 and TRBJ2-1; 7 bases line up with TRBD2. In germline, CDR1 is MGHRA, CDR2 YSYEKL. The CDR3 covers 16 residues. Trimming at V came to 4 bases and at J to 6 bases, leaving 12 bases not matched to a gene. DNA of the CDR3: TGCGCCAGCAGCCCGTACCCAGCGGGGAGCTCCAATGAGCAGTTCTTC. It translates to CASSPYPAGSSNEQFF.

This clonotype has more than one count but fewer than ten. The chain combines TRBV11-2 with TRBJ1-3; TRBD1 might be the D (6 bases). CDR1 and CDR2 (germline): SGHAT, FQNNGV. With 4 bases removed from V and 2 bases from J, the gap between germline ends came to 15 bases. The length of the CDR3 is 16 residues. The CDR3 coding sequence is TGTGCCAGCAGCTCCTACAGGGAAGGCCCTGGAAACACCATATATTTT. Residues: CASSSYREGPGNTIYF.